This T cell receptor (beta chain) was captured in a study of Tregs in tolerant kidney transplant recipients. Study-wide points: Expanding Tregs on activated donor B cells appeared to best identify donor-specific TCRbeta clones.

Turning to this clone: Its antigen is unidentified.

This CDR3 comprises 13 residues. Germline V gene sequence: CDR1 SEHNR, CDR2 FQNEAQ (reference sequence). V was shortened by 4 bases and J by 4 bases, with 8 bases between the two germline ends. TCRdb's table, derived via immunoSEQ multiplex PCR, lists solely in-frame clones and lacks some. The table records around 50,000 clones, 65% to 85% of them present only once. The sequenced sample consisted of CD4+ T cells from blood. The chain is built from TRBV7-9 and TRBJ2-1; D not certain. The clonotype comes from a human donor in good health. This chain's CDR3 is CASSSDPYNEQFF. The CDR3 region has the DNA TGTGCCAGCAGCTCCGACCCTTACAATGAGCAGTTCTTC.